This T cell receptor (beta chain) was sequenced during a study of cytomegalovirus exposure and HLA in healthy donors. 13 Jbeta primers and 60 Vbeta primers were used for the PCR. Data came from immunoSEQ multiplex PCR; TCRdb stores just in-frame clones and leaves some out. The sample includes 100,000 to 150,000 clones, less than 80% of them seen just once. The CDR3 sequence is 16 residues long. CDR1 is KGHSH, CDR2 LQKENI, per germline. The trim removed 1 base at V and 7 bases at J, leaving 8 bases unmatched. To note about this clone: Its antigen is undetermined.

Study-wide results and limits: What a later analysis reportedly showed was that an Asian-associated ancestry cluster had fewer N-insertions than the roughly 670-donor mean. Roughly even sequencing depth across donors was the assumption behind the presence/absence analyses. 150 to 200 TCR beta chains were listed as cytomegalovirus-associated. Further analysis, carried out later, found HLA-associated TCR beta chains more clonally expanded than equally common other chains.

The chain recombines TRBV18 with TRBJ2-3, with 10 positions matching TRBD2. The clonotype was recovered from a middle-aged man in good health and CMV-seropositive. Sequenced material: PBMCs. The CDR3 here is CASSPQLAGSTYTQYF. CDR3 DNA sequence: TGTGCCAGCTCACCACAACTAGCGGGGAGTACTTATACGCAGTATTTT. Using reference TRBV18 and TRBJ2-3 for the parts outside the CDR3, the full variable domain is NAGVMQNPRHLVRRRGQEARLRCSPMKGHSHVYWYRQLPEEGLKFMVYLQKENIIDESGMPKERFSAEFPKEGPSILRIQQVVRGDSAAYFCASSPQLAGSTYTQYFGPGTRLTVL.